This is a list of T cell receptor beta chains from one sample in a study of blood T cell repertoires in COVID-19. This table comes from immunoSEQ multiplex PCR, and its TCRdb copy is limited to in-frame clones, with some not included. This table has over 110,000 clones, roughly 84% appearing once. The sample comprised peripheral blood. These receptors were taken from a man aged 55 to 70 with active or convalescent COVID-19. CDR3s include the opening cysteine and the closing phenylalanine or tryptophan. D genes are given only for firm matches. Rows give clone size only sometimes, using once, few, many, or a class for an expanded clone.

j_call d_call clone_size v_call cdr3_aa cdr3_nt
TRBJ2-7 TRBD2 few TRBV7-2 CASSLPGTRGYEQYF TGTGCCAGCAGCTTACCCGGGACTAGAGGCTACGAGCAGTACTTC
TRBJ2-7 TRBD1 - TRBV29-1 CSVIGQGTYEQYF TGCAGCGTTATCGGACAGGGCACCTACGAGCAGTACTTC
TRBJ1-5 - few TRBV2 CASSGRTLRGNQPQHF TGTGCCAGCAGTGGTCGAACTCTCAGGGGCAATCAGCCCCAGCATTTT
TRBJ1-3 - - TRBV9 CASSPKQGSGGNTIYF TGTGCCAGCAGCCCAAAACAGGGCTCCGGTGGAAACACCATATATTTT
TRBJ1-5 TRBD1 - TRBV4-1 CASSQDPTGTVSNQPQHF TGCGCCAGCAGCCAAGATCCGACAGGGACGGTTAGCAATCAGCCCCAGCATTTT
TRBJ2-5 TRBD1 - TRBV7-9 CASIDRGREETQYF TGTGCCAGCATCGACAGGGGGCGGGAAGAGACCCAGTACTTC
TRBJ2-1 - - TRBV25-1 CASSFGNYNEQFF TGTGCCAGCAGCTTTGGCAACTACAATGAGCAGTTCTTC
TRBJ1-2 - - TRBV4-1 CASSQDSGLSYGYTF TGCGCCAGCAGCCAAGATAGCGGCCTGAGCTATGGCTACACCTTC
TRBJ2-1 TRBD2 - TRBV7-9 CASSLSTSGSRNEQFF TGTGCCAGCAGCTTGTCGACTAGCGGGAGTCGAAATGAGCAGTTCTTC
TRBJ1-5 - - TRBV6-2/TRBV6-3 CASSSLDSIQPQHF TGTGCCAGCAGCTCACTAGATTCGATTCAGCCCCAGCATTTT
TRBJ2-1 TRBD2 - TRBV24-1 CATSERASGRAPLNHNEQFF TGTGCCACCAGTGAGCGTGCTAGCGGGAGGGCCCCGCTTAATCACAATGAGCAGTTCTTC
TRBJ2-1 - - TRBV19 CASSTSTRRFF TGTGCCAGTAGCACTAGCACCCGAAGGTTCTTC
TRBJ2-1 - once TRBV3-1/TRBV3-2 CASSQEDLAGSYNEQFF TGTGCCAGCAGCCAAGAAGACCTAGCAGGCTCCTACAATGAGCAGTTCTTC
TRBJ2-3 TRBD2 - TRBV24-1 CATSETSGRESTDTQYF TGTGCCACCAGTGAGACTAGCGGGAGGGAGAGCACAGATACGCAGTATTTT
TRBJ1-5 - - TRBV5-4 CASSLGGGGTDQPQHF TGTGCCAGCAGCTTGGGAGGGGGGGGTACGGATCAGCCCCAGCATTTT
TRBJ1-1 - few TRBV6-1 CASEGNTEAFF TGTGCCAGCGAGGGGAACACTGAAGCTTTCTTT
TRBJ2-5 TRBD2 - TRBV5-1 CASSLIPSGGPIQETQYF TGCGCCAGCAGCTTGATTCCTAGCGGGGGGCCCATCCAAGAGACCCAGTACTTC
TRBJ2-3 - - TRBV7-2 CASSSRTLRERGTDTQYF TGTGCCAGCAGCTCCAGGACCCTACGGGAGCGCGGCACAGATACGCAGTATTTT
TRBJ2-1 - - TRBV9 CASSVIQTTYNEQFF TGTGCCAGCAGCGTAATCCAGACAACTTACAATGAGCAGTTCTTC
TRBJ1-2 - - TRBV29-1 CSVEARRNYGYTF TGCAGCGTTGAAGCCCGGCGGAACTATGGCTACACCTTC
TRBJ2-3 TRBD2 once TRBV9 CASSGLGGGSTDTQYF TGTGCCAGCAGTGGCCTCGGCGGGGGAAGCACAGATACGCAGTATTTT
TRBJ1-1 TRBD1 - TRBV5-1 CASSLQGTEAFF TGCGCCAGCAGCTTACAGGGGACTGAAGCTTTCTTT
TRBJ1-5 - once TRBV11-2 CASSRSTTGETNQPQHF TGTGCCAGCAGCCGTAGTACGACGGGGGAAACCAATCAGCCCCAGCATTTT
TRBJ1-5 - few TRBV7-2 CASSFSSNQPQHF TGTGCCAGCAGCTTTAGTAGCAATCAGCCCCAGCATTTT
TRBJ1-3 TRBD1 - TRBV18 CASSPSGQGYSGNTIYF TGTGCCAGCTCACCATCGGGACAGGGCTACTCTGGAAACACCATATATTTT
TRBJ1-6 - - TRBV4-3 CASSQAYNSPLHF TGCGCCAGCAGCCAAGCTTATAATTCACCCCTCCACTTT
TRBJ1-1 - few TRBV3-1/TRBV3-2 CASSQDEPVRGAEAFF TGTGCCAGCAGCCAAGATGAACCCGTCCGGGGGGCTGAAGCTTTCTTT
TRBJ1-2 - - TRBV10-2 CASSFRGGDGYTF TGCGCCAGCAGTTTTCGCGGGGGCGATGGCTACACCTTC
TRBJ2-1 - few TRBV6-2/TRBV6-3 CASSKLGNEQFF TGTGCCAGCAGCAAACTAGGAAATGAGCAGTTCTTC
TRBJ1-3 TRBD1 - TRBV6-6 CASTYDGGDRGAPGNTIYF TGTGCCAGCACCTACGATGGTGGGGACAGGGGAGCTCCTGGAAACACCATATATTTT
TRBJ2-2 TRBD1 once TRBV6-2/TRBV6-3 CASSPWTGGDTGELFF TGTGCCAGCAGTCCCTGGACAGGGGGGGACACCGGGGAGCTGTTTTTT
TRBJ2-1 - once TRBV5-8 CASSLSSLSDEQFF TGTGCCAGCAGCTTGAGTTCCCTAAGTGATGAGCAGTTCTTC
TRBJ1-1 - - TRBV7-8 CASSSGPPEGTEAFF TGTGCCAGCAGCTCCGGGCCCCCGGAGGGCACTGAAGCTTTCTTT
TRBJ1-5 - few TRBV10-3 CAISEMAVSNQPQHF TGTGCCATCAGTGAGATGGCGGTCTCCAATCAGCCCCAGCATTTT
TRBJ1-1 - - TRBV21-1 CASTLKDGQGMNTEAFF TGTGCCAGCACCCTAAAGGATGGACAGGGGATGAACACTGAAGCTTTCTTT
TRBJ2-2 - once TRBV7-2 CASSLGSGNTGELFF TGTGCCAGCAGTCTCGGGTCCGGGAACACCGGGGAGCTGTTTTTT
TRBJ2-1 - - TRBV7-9 CASSYRDLNYNEQFF TGTGCCAGCAGTTACCGGGACTTAAACTACAATGAGCAGTTCTTC